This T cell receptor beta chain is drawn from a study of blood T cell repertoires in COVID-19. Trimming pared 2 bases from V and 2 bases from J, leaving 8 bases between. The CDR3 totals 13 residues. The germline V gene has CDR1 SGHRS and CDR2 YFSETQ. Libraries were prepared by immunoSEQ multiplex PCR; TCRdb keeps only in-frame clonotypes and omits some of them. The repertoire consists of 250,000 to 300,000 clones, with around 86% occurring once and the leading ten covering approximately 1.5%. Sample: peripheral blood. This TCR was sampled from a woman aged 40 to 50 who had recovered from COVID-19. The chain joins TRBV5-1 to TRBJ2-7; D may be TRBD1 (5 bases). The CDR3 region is CASSFRDAYEQYF. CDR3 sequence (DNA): TGCGCCAGCAGCTTCAGGGATGCCTACGAGCAGTACTTC.